This T cell receptor beta chain was identified in a study of T cell changes during pregnancy in multiple sclerosis. The assay was immunoSEQ multiplex PCR, and TCRdb's table has in-frame clones only and misses some. The table lists approximately 83,000 clones, 90% to 95% of them singletons. The length of the CDR3 is 14 residues. Germline V lookup: CDR1 SNHLY, CDR2 FYNNEI. Trimming cost V 8 bases and J 3 bases, with 16 bases left between them. The chain carries TRBV2 and TRBJ2-5; D remains unclear. This sample comprised peripheral blood, obtained in the third trimester of pregnancy. This sequence originates from a female donor with multiple sclerosis, enrolled in a pregnancy study. CDR3 DNA: TGTGCCAGCGCTTTACGTGGGCTCGAAGAGACCCAGTACTTC. Protein: CASALRGLEETQYF.